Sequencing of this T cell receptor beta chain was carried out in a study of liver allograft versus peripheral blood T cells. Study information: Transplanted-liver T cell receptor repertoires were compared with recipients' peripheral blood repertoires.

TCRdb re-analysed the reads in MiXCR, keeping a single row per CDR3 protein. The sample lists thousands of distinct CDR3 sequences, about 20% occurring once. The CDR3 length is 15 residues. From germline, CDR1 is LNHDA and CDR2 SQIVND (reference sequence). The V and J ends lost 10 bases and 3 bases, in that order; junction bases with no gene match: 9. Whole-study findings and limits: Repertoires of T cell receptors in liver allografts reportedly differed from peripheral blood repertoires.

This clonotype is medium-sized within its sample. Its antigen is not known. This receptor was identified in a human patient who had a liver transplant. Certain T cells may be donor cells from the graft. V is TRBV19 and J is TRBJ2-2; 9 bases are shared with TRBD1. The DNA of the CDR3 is TGTGCCACACACAGGGGGCTCCTGGACACCGGGGAGCTGTTTTTT. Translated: CATHRGLLDTGELFF.